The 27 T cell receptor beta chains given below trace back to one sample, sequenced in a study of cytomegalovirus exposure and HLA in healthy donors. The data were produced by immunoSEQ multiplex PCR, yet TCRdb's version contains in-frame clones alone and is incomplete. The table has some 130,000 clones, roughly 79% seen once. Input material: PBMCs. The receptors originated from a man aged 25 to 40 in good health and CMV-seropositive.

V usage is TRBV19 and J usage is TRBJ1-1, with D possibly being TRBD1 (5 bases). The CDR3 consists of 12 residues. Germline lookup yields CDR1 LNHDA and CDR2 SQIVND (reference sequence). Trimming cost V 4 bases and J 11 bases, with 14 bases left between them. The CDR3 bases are TGTGCCAGTAGTAACCAGGGCACGTGGGCTTTCTTT. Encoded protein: CASSNQGTWAFF.

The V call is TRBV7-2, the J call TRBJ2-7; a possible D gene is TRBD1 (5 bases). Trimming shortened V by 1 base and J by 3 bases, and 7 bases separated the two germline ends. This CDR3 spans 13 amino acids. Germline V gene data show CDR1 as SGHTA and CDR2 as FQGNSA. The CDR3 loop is CASSLDRIYEQYF. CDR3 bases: TGTGCCAGCAGCTTAGACAGGATCTACGAGCAGTACTTC.

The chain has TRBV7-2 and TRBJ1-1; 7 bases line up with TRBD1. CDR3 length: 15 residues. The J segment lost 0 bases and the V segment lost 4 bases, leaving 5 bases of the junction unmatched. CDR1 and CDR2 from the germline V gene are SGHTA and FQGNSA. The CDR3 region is CASSSRGTLNTEAFF. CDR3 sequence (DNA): TGTGCCAGCAGCTCCAGGGGGACACTGAACACTGAAGCTTTCTTT.

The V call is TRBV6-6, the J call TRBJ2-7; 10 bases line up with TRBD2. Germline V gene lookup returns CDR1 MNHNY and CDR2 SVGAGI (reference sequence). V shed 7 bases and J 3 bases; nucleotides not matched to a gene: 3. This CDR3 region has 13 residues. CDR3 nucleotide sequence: TGTGCCAGCATCCCTAGCGGGAGCTACGAGCAGTACTTC. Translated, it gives CASIPSGSYEQYF.

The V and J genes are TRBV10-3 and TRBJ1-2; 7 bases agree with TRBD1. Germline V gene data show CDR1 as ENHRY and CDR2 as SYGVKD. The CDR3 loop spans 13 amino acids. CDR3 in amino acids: CAVGTGEIEGYTF. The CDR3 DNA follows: TGTGCTGTGGGAACAGGGGAGATTGAGGGCTACACCTTC.

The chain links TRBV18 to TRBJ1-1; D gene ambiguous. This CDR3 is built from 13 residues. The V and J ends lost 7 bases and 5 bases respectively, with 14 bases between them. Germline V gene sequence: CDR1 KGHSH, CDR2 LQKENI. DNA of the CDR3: TGTGCCAGCTGGGGTTCCGAGGGTACTGAAGCTTTCTTT. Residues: CASWGSEGTEAFF.

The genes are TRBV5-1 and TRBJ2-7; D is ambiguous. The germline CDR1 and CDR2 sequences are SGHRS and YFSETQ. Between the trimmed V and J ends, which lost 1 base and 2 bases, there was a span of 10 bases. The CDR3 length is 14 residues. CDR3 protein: CASSLRQVPYEQYF. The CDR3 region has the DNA TGCGCCAGCAGCTTGAGGCAGGTTCCCTACGAGCAGTACTTC.

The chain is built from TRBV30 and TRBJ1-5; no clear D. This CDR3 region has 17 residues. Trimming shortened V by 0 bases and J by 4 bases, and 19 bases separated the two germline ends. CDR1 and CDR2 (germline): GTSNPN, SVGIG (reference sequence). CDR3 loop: CAWSVGSTYTLNQPQHF. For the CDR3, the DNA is TGTGCCTGGAGTGTGGGCAGCACCTATACCTTAAATCAGCCCCAGCATTTT. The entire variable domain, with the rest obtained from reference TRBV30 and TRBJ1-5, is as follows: SQTIHQWPATLVQPVGSPLSLECTVEGTSNPNLYWYRQAAGRGLQLLFYSVGIGQISSEVPQNLSASRPQDRQFILSSKKLLLSDSGFYLCAWSVGSTYTLNQPQHFGDGTRLSIL.

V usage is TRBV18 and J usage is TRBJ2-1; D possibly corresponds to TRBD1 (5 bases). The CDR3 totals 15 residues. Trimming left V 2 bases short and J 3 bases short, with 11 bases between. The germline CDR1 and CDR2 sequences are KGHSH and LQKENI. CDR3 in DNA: TGTGCCAGCTCACCAGGAAGGGGCCACTACAATGAGCAGTTCTTC. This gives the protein CASSPGRGHYNEQFF.

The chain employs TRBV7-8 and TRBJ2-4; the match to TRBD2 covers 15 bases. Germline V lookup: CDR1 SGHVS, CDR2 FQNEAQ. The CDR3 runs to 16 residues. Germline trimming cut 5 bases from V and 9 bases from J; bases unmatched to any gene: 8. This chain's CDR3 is CASSLGTSGGMSIQYF. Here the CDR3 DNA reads TGTGCCAGCAGCCTCGGGACTAGCGGGGGGATGAGCATTCAGTACTTC.

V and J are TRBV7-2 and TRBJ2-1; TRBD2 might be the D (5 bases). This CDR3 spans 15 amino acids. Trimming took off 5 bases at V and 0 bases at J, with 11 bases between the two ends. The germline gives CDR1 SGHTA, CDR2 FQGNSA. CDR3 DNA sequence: TGTGCCAGCAGCCTCGGGGATCCCTCCTACAATGAGCAGTTCTTC. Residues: CASSLGDPSYNEQFF.

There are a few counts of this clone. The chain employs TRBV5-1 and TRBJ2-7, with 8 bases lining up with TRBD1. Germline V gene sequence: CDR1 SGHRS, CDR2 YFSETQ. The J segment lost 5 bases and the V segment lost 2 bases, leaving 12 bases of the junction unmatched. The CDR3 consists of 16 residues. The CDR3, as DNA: TGCGCCAGCAGCTTAATACCGGGACAGGTCGTCCACGAGCAGTACTTC. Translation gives CASSLIPGQVVHEQYF.

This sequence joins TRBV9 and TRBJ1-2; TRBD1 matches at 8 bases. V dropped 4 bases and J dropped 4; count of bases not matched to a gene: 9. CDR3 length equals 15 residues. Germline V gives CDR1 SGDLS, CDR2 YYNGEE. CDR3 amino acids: CASSRQGGQAYGYTF. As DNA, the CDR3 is TGTGCCAGCAGCCGACAAGGGGGACAGGCCTATGGCTACACCTTC.

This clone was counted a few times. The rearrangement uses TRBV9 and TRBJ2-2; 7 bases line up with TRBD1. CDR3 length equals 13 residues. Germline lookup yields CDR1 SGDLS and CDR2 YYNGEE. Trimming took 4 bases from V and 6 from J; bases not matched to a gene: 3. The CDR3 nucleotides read TGTGCCAGCAGCACTGGACAGGCCGGGGAGCTGTTTTTT. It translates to CASSTGQAGELFF.

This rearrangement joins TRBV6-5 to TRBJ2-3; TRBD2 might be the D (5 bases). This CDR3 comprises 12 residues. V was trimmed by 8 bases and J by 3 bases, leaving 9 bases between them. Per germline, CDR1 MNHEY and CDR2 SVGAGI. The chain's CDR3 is CASRRGTDTQYF. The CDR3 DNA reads TGTGCCAGCCGCAGAGGGACAGATACGCAGTATTTT.

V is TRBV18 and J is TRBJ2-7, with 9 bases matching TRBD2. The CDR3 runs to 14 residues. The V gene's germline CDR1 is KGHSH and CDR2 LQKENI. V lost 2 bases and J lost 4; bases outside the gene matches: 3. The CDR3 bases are TGTGCCAGCTCACCAGTAGCGGGAGCATACGAGCAGTACTTC. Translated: CASSPVAGAYEQYF.

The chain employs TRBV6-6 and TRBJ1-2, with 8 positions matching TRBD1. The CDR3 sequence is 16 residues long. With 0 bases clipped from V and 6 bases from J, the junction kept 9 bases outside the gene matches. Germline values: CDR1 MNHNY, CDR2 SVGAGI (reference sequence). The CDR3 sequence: CASSYSMDRDGDGYTF. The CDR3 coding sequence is TGTGCCAGCAGTTACTCGATGGACAGGGACGGGGATGGCTACACCTTC.

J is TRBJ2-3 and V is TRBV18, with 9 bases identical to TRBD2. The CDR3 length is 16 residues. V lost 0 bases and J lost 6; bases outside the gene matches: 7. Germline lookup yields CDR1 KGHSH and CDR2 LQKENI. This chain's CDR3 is CASSPPERGEGDTQYF. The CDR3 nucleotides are TGTGCCAGCTCACCACCGGAGCGGGGGGAAGGGGATACGCAGTATTTT.

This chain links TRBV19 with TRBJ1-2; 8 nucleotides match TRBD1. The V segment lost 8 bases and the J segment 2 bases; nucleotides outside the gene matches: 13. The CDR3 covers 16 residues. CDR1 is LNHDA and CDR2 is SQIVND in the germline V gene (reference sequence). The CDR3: CASRMTGAILNYGYTF. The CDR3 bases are TGTGCCAGTCGAATGACAGGGGCGATCTTAAACTATGGCTACACCTTC.

CDR3 in DNA: TGTGCCAGCAGTCGAGGAGGTCGAATAAACTATGGCTACACCTTC. This translates into CASSRGGRINYGYTF. J is TRBJ1-2 and V is TRBV2; D is uncertain. The V and J ends lost 5 bases and 2 bases respectively, with 15 bases between them. This CDR3 has 15 residues. Germline V lookup: CDR1 SNHLY, CDR2 FYNNEI.

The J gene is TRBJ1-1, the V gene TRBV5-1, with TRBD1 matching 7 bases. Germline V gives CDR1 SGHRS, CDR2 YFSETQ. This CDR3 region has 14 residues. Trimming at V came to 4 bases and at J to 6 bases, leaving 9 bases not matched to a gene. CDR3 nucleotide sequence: TGCGCCAGCAGCCTACCAGGGGGAGGCGCTGAAGCTTTCTTT. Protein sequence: CASSLPGGGAEAFF.

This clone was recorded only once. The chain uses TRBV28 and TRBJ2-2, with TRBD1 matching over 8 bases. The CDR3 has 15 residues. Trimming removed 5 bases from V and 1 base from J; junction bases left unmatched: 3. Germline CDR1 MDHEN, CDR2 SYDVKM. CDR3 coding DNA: TGTGCCAGCAGTCAGACAGGGGTGAACACCGGGGAGCTGTTTTTT. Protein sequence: CASSQTGVNTGELFF.

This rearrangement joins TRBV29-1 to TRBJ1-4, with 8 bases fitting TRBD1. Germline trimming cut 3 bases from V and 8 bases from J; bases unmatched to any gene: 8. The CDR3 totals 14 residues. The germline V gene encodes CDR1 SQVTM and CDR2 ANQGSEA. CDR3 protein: CSVDPRQGNEKLFF. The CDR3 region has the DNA TGCAGCGTTGACCCGAGACAGGGGAACGAAAAACTGTTTTTT.

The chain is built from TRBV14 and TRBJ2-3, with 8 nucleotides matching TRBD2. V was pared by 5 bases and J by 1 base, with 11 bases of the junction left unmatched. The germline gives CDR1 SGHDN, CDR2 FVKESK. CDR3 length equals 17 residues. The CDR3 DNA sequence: TGTGCCAGCAGCTCTCTGTTTGCGGGAGGTGGCACAGATACGCAGTATTTT. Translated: CASSSLFAGGGTDTQYF.

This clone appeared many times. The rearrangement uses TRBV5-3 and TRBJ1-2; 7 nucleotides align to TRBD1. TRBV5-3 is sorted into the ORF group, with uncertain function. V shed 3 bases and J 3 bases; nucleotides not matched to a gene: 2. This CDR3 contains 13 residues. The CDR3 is CARSSTGYYGYTF. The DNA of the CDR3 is TGTGCCAGAAGCTCGACAGGGTACTATGGCTACACCTTC.

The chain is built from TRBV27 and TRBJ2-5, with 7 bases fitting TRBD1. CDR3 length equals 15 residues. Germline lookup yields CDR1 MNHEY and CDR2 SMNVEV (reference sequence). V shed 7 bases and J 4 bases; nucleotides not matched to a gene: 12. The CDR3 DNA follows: TGTGCCAGCACCAGGACAGGCGTCCTAGGAGAGACCCAGTACTTC. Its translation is CASTRTGVLGETQYF.

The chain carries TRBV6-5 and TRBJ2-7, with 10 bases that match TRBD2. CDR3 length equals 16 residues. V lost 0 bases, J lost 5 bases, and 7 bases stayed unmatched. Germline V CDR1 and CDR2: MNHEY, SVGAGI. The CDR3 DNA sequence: TGTGCCAGCAGTTACTCGACGGCTAGCGGGGGCCACGAGCAGTACTTC. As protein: CASSYSTASGGHEQYF.